These 21 T cell receptor beta chains were sequenced from one sample in a study of T-cell reconstitution after alpha-beta-depleted transplantation in children. Preparing the TCRbeta library involved the use of unique molecular identifiers. TCRdb re-called the PCR reads through MiXCR, storing one row per CDR3 protein. Among 85,000 to 120,000 distinct CDR3 sequences, approximately 8% were seen once, and the ten largest hold roughly 15%. Here the sequenced sample was PBMCs, taken before TCRalphabeta/CD19-depleted stem cell transplant. The receptors were gathered from a boy between 2 and 10 years old with acute lymphoblastic leukemia, due to receive a stem cell transplant.

In this sample, this clonotype turned up a few times. CDR3 sequence: CSARGTGRFVSTEAFF. The DNA for the CDR3 is TGCAGTGCTAGAGGGACAGGGCGGTTTGTTAGCACTGAAGCTTTCTTT. The rearrangement links TRBV20-1 to TRBJ1-1; TRBD1 aligns across 8 bases. CDR1 and CDR2 from the germline V gene are DFQATT and SNEGSKA (reference sequence). After removal of 1 base from V and 4 bases from J, the junction contained 11 bases not matched to a gene. CDR3 size: 16 residues.

This clonotype has at least ten counts. The chain recombines TRBV7-2 with TRBJ2-5; D is uncertain. V was cut by 2 bases and J by 4 bases, with 11 bases left in between. The CDR3 length is 14 residues. Germline CDR1 and CDR2: SGHTA and FQGNSA. In DNA, the CDR3 is TGTGCCAGCAGCTTAAGAGTAGCCCCAGAGACCCAGTACTTC. This sequence encodes CASSLRVAPETQYF.

This clonotype has just a few counts. This sequence joins TRBV10-3 and TRBJ2-7; D is perhaps TRBD2 (6 bases). The ends were cut back, 6 bases at V and 2 bases at J, with 8 bases in the middle. This CDR3 has 12 amino acids. CDR1 is ENHRY, CDR2 SYGVKD, per germline. CDR3 amino acids: CAISGGAYEQYF. The CDR3 bases are TGTGCCATCAGCGGGGGTGCCTACGAGCAGTACTTC.

This clonotype has ten or more counts. The chain combines TRBV20-1 with TRBJ1-5, with D maybe TRBD1 (5 bases). The germline V gene has CDR1 DFQATT and CDR2 SNEGSKA (reference sequence). CDR3 length: 14 residues. V was pared by 4 bases and J by 7 bases, with 17 bases between. Here the CDR3 DNA reads TGCAGTGCTATTCCGGACATAGGTCGACAGCCCCAGCATTTT. Its protein product is CSAIPDIGRQPQHF.

The chain recombines TRBV7-3 with TRBJ2-3, with D unresolved. Trimming stripped 0 bases from V and 6 bases from J, with 7 bases between. The CDR3 totals 13 residues. Germline V lookup: CDR1 SGHTA, CDR2 FQGTGA. CDR3 sequence reads: CASSLTGPDTQYF. Written as DNA, the CDR3 is TGTGCCAGCAGCTTAACAGGGCCTGATACGCAGTATTTT.

The chain employs TRBV6-6 and TRBJ1-2; D is possibly TRBD1 (5 bases). The V gene lost 7 bases and the J gene lost 8 bases, with 14 bases spanning the gap. Germline-derived CDR1 and CDR2 are MNHNY and SVGAGI (reference sequence). The CDR3 contains 12 residues. The CDR3 reads CASTGNSEGYTF. The CDR3 coding sequence is TGTGCCAGCACAGGGAACAGCGAAGGCTACACCTTC.

There are a few counts of this clonotype. The gene calls are TRBV19 and TRBJ1-1; 7 positions match TRBD1. The CDR3 spans 17 residues. Trimming cost V 4 bases and J 0 bases; bases outside gene matches: 11. In germline, CDR1 is LNHDA, CDR2 SQIVND (reference sequence). The CDR3 loop is CASSTDRVGVMNTEAFF. The DNA for the CDR3 is TGTGCCAGTAGTACCGACAGGGTGGGGGTTATGAACACTGAAGCTTTCTTT.

This clonotype was detected only a few times. This chain connects TRBV10-2 to TRBJ2-3; D unclear. The V and J ends lost 2 bases and 4 bases respectively, with 1 base between them. The CDR3 covers 11 residues. Germline values: CDR1 WSHSY, CDR2 SAAADI. The CDR3 bases are TGCGCCAGCAGTGAGGCAGATACGCAGTATTTT. Its protein product is CASSEADTQYF.

The rearrangement joins TRBV20-1 to TRBJ1-2, with TRBD1 matching over 7 bases. CDR1 and CDR2 (germline): DFQATT, SNEGSKA (reference sequence). The CDR3 loop spans 13 amino acids. V was clipped by 5 bases and J by 5 bases; unmatched bases: 8. The CDR3 loop is CSAPSGGGYGYTF. The CDR3 DNA reads TGCAGTGCTCCCTCAGGGGGAGGATATGGCTACACCTTC.

This clonotype was found many times. The genes are TRBV10-3 and TRBJ2-5, with 8 positions matching TRBD2. Germline V CDR1 and CDR2: ENHRY, SYGVKD. With V trimmed by 3 bases and J by 4 bases, 4 bases remained unmatched. The CDR3 totals 14 residues. In DNA, the CDR3 is TGTGCCATCAGTGACGCGGGGGGTCGAGAGACCCAGTACTTC. Translated: CAISDAGGRETQYF.

This clonotype was detected ten times or more. This chain links TRBV7-9 with TRBJ2-1; D may match TRBD1 or TRBD2 (5 bases each). The CDR3 extends over 14 amino acids. Germline loops: CDR1 SEHNR, CDR2 FQNEAQ (reference sequence). V was clipped by 5 bases and J by 9 bases, with 17 bases between them. CDR3 sequence reads: CASSPRRGATEQFF. CDR3 in DNA: TGTGCCAGCAGCCCGAGGCGAGGGGCTACTGAGCAGTTCTTC.

This chain connects TRBV7-9 to TRBJ2-7, with D unclear. Germline assignment: CDR1 SEHNR and CDR2 FQNEAQ (reference sequence). The CDR3 extends over 15 amino acids. V was shortened by 2 bases and J by 0 bases, with 11 bases between the two germline ends. The CDR3: CASSLIRQSSYEQYF. The CDR3 coding sequence is TGTGCCAGCAGCTTAATCAGGCAGAGCTCCTACGAGCAGTACTTC. Full variable domain (rest looked up from reference TRBV7-9 and TRBJ2-7): DTGVSQNPRHKITKRGQNVTFRCDPISEHNRLYWYRQTLGQGPEFLTYFQNEAQLEKSRLLSDRFSAERPKGSFSTLEIQRTEQGDSAMYLCASSLIRQSSYEQYFGPGTRLTVT.

The CDR3 spells CSAGSPSGGARDTQYF. The DNA for the CDR3 is TGCAGTGCCGGATCGCCTAGCGGGGGGGCCAGAGATACGCAGTATTTT. The chain is built from TRBV20-1 and TRBJ2-3, with 12 bases that match TRBD2. The J segment lost 5 bases and the V segment lost 6 bases, leaving 12 bases of the junction unmatched. CDR3 length: 16 residues. Per germline, CDR1 DFQATT and CDR2 SNEGSKA (reference sequence).

J is TRBJ1-6 and V is TRBV20-1, with TRBD1 matching over 11 bases. V was clipped by 6 bases and J by 2 bases; unmatched bases: 6. This CDR3 has 16 residues. Germline CDR1 is DFQATT and CDR2 is SNEGSKA (reference sequence). In DNA, the CDR3 is TGCAGTGCCAAGGACAGGGGGCTGCCCTATAATTCACCCCTCCACTTT. Protein: CSAKDRGLPYNSPLHF.

The gene calls are TRBV5-1 and TRBJ1-1, with D possibly matching TRBD1 (5 bases). The CDR3 consists of 14 residues. From germline, CDR1 is SGHRS and CDR2 YFSETQ. V dropped 4 bases and J dropped 5 bases, with 15 bases sitting between them. For the CDR3, the DNA is TGCGCCAGCAGCAGCTATTCGGGGGGGACTGAAGCTTTCTTT. Its protein product is CASSSYSGGTEAFF.

This clonotype was seen repeatedly, ten times or more. The rearrangement joins TRBV7-2 to TRBJ2-1, with TRBD2 identical over 14 bases. V was clipped by 5 bases and J by 8 bases; unmatched bases: 5. The CDR3 is 15 amino acids. Germline CDR1 and CDR2: SGHTA and FQGNSA. The CDR3 bases are TGTGCCAGCAGCCCGTCGACTAGCGGGGGGGATGAGCAGTTCTTC. This translates into CASSPSTSGGDEQFF.

This chain joins TRBV5-6 and TRBJ1-5, with D possibly matching TRBD1 (5 bases). Germline V gene lookup returns CDR1 SGHDT and CDR2 YYEEEE. V was trimmed by 3 bases and J by 6 bases, leaving 22 bases between them. The CDR3 runs 17 residues. CDR3 coding DNA: TGTGCCAGCAGCTGGGGGGGAGGAGGGTCTGGGGGTCAGCCCCAGCATTTT. Protein product: CASSWGGGGSGGQPQHF.

This clonotype was seen many times. The chain combines TRBV6-5 with TRBJ1-5, with 10 bases identical to TRBD1. This CDR3 region has 15 residues. The germline V gene has CDR1 MNHEY and CDR2 SVGAGI. Trimming cost V 4 bases and J 4 bases; bases outside gene matches: 4. The CDR3 region is CASSFWGQGNQPQHF. CDR3 in DNA: TGTGCCAGCAGTTTTTGGGGACAGGGGAATCAGCCCCAGCATTTT.

The gene calls are TRBV20-1 and TRBJ1-2; no firm D call. V lost 3 bases and J 3 bases, leaving 2 bases between the germline ends. CDR3 length equals 10 residues. Germline V gives CDR1 DFQATT, CDR2 SNEGSKA (reference sequence). CDR3 protein: CSASDYGYTF. The CDR3 bases are TGCAGTGCTAGTGACTATGGCTACACCTTC.

The CDR3 DNA sequence: TGTGCCAGCAGCTTAACGGAGACTAGCTTTTTGGACATTCAGTACTTC. Residues: CASSLTETSFLDIQYF. This chain uses TRBV7-9 with TRBJ2-4, with 7 bases that match TRBD2. Trimming removed 2 bases from V and 8 bases from J; junction bases left unmatched: 12. CDR1 is SEHNR, CDR2 FQNEAQ, per germline (reference sequence). The CDR3 length is 16 residues.

This clonotype was seen a few times. The chain employs TRBV13 and TRBJ1-1, with a weak D call TRBD1 (5 bases). The CDR3 extends over 15 amino acids. CDR1 PRHDT and CDR2 FYEKMQ come from the germline V gene (reference sequence). V lost 4 bases, J lost 4 bases, and 16 bases lay in between. The CDR3 protein is CASSYGGFAGTEAFF. The CDR3 DNA sequence: TGTGCCAGCAGCTACGGGGGGTTCGCAGGCACTGAAGCTTTCTTT.